The entry below gives a single T cell receptor beta chain sequence along with its context. No antigen is known for it. Per-base qualities were not stored, and no clone one base away is much larger. At one collaborating source in Seattle, patients were enrolled during active infection and were followed longitudinally through the course of disease. Whole blood was collected in K2EDTA tubes by collaborating institutions according to the institutions' own protocols. For TCRbeta analysis, collaborators shipped samples in one of three forms: frozen whole blood, isolated PBMCs, or DNA extracted from either of those sample types. The data originate from a study of blood T cell repertoires in COVID-19 (dated by TCRdb to about 2020). In terms of the full investigation: Samples from collaborators originated in the United States, Italy and Spain and spanned both the acute and convalescent phases of COVID-19. The repertoires were released in a freely available public database meant as a resource for research on the immune response to SARS-CoV-2. The material from the prospective study consisted of cDNA or gDNA derived from T cells, B-cell-depleted T cells, or PBMCs. HLA class I and class II types, where available, came from metadata supplied by the sample provider rather than from assay-based typing. Subjects who had been exposed to COVID-19, were actively infected with it, or had recovered from it provided the deeply sampled blood TCRbeta repertoires that made up the dataset. Nearly every sample came with metadata listing a de-identified subject ID, COVID-19 status, age in years and sex. The samples were drawn from the first 160 participants of the ongoing ImmuneRACE study and from some 1,300 subjects provided by 6 global collaborators. Broad study findings and their caveats: The amount of clinical and demographic metadata varied by source and participant and was provided uncurated.

The CDR3 runs 18 residues from the cysteine to the phenylalanine. Only the CDR3 part of the read is kept: 54 bases, read in frame from the first base. Clipping removes 7 bases from V and 0 bases from J, with 11 as the unmatched junction base count. The germline V gene specifies SNHLY as CDR1 and FYNNEI as CDR2. The immunoSEQ Assay, a bias-controlled multiplex PCR, was used to amplify TCRbeta CDR3 regions from genomic DNA. Per the authors' processing: Within the assay, amplification of reference gene primers was used to estimate how many nucleated cells each sample contained. Sequence reads were collapsed and filtered to measure the absolute abundance of every unique TCRbeta CDR3 rearrangement. For each sample, productive Simpson clonality was calculated by taking the square root of Simpson's diversity index across productive rearrangements. The immuneACCESS repertoire file appears here via TCRdb, limited to in-frame rearrangements. These files lack a portion of the clones; in checked studies, under half of the deficit traces to unresolved V genes, and the cause of the others is not known. V and J calls and clone size are those listed in that table; D and trimming were worked out from the DNA. The sample yields 430,000 or so clones; about 87% were counted once. 0.8% to 0.9% of the sample goes to the ten largest clones.

The receptor was isolated from a young man with COVID-19, enrolled during active disease. This receptor chain uses TRBV2 and TRBJ2-1; the central 11 bases match TRBD2. The sample was peripheral blood. DNA sequence: TGTGCCAGCACCTTAGGACTAGCGGGCCCCAGCTCCTACAATGAGCAGTTCTTC. This encodes CASTLGLAGPSSYNEQFF.